Here is one TCR beta chain with its context. This entry is derived from a study of blood T cell repertoires in COVID-19. The overall study: The United States, Italy and Spain provided the acute and convalescent COVID-19 samples. The analysed material was cDNA or gDNA that came from T cells, B-cell-depleted T cells, or PBMCs.

Trimming removed 11 bases at V and 6 bases at J, with 17 bases between. This CDR3 is 13 amino acids long. Germline V gene sequence: CDR1 SEHNR, CDR2 FQNEAQ (reference sequence). Original handling: Amplification with reference gene primers provided the estimates of nucleated cell counts. The protocol was immunoSEQ multiplex PCR, while the TCRdb copy is restricted to in-frame clones and leaves out a portion. V and J calls and clone size are copied from that table; D and trimming were computed from the DNA. The profile covers some 150,000 clones, with 75% to 85% appearing a single time and under 0.75% taken by the ten largest.

The source is a man aged 60 to 69 with acute or convalescent COVID-19. The source material was peripheral blood. The chain uses TRBV7-9 and TRBJ1-5; maybe TRBD1 (6 bases). CDR3 in amino acids: CAVRQEAGQPQHF. For the CDR3, the DNA is TGTGCCGTAAGACAGGAGGCCGGTCAGCCCCAGCATTTT.